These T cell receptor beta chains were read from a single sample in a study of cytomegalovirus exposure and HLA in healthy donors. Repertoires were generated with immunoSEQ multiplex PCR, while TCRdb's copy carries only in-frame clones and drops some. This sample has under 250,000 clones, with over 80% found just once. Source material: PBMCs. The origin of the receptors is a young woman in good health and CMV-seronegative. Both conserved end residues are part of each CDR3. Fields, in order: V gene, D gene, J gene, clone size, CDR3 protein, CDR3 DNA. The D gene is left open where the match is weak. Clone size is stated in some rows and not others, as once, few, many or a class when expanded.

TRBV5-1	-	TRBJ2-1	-	CASSLNTPGYNEQFF	TGCGCCAGCAGCTTAAACACTCCAGGGTACAATGAGCAGTTCTTC
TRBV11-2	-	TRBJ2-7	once	CASTKGVESYEQYF	TGTGCCAGCACCAAAGGGGTAGAAAGCTACGAGCAGTACTTC
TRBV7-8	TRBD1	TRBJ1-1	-	CASSLDRGQRAFF	TGTGCCAGCAGCTTAGACAGGGGACAGAGAGCTTTCTTT
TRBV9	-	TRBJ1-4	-	CASSPRIRGGNEKLFF	TGTGCCAGCAGCCCCCGTATAAGGGGGGGGAATGAAAAACTGTTTTTT
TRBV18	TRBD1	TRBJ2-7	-	CASSPRDRLKYEQYF	TGTGCCAGCTCACCCAGGGACAGACTAAAGTACGAGCAGTACTTC
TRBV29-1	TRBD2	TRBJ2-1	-	CSVEGLAGRVADEQFF	TGCAGCGTTGAGGGACTAGCGGGAAGGGTAGCGGATGAGCAGTTCTTC
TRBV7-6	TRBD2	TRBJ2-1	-	CASSPRLAGNEQFF	TGTGCCAGCAGCCCCAGACTAGCGGGCAATGAGCAGTTCTTC
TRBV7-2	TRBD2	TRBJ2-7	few	CASSLGLAGGKEQYF	TGTGCCAGCAGCTTAGGACTAGCGGGAGGGAAAGAGCAGTACTTC
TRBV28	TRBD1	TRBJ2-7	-	CASSGTGTSYEQYF	TGTGCCAGTTCCGGGACAGGGACCTCCTACGAGCAGTACTTC
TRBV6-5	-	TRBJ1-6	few	CASSERAGHSPLHF	TGTGCCAGCTCTGAGAGAGCGGGGCATTCACCCCTCCACTTT
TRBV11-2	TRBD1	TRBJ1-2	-	CASSPRDRGVANYGYTF	TGTGCCAGCAGCCCCCGGGACAGGGGAGTCGCTAACTATGGCTACACCTTC
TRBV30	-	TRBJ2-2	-	CAWSVLVTGELFF	TGTGCCTGGAGTGTACTAGTCACCGGGGAGCTGTTTTTT
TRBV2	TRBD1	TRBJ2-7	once	CASRTDRGEQYF	TGTGCCAGCAGAACGGACAGGGGCGAGCAGTACTTC
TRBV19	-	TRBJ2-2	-	CASLQGNTGELFF	TGTGCCAGCCTTCAGGGGAATACCGGGGAGCTGTTTTTT
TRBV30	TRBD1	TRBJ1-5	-	CAWSATGRSNQPQHF	TGTGCCTGGAGTGCGACAGGGCGGAGCAATCAGCCCCAGCATTTT
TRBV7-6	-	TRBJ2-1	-	CASSLAKSVNEQFF	TGTGCCAGCAGCTTAGCGAAGAGCGTCAATGAGCAGTTCTTC
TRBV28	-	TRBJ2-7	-	CASSYRLAPYEQYF	TGTGCCAGCAGTTATCGACTGGCGCCCTACGAGCAGTACTTC
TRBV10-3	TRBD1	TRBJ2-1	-	CAIIHDRGLGEQFF	TGTGCCATCATTCACGACAGGGGGCTTGGTGAGCAGTTCTTC
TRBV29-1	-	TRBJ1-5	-	CSVGGVNQPQHF	TGCAGCGTTGGGGGGGTTAATCAGCCCCAGCATTTT
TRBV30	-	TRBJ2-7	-	CAWSEDRYYEQYF	TGTGCCTGGAGTGAAGACAGATACTACGAGCAGTACTTC
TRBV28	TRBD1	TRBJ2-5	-	CATLDRTKETQYF	TGTGCCACTTTGGACAGGACGAAAGAGACCCAGTACTTC
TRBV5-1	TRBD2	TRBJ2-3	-	CASSLVPSGTDTQYF	TGCGCCAGCAGCTTGGTTCCTAGCGGGACAGATACGCAGTATTTT
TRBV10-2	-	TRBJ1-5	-	CASAPGPNQPQHF	TGCGCCAGCGCCCCGGGTCCCAATCAGCCCCAGCATTTT
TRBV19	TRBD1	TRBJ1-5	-	CASSYLDRDQPQHF	TGTGCCAGTAGTTACCTGGACAGGGATCAGCCCCAGCATTTT
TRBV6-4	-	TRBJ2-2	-	CASSRELGTGELFF	TGTGCCAGCAGTCGGGAGCTAGGTACCGGGGAGCTGTTTTTT
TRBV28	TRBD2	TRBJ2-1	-	CASSVRAGVLDEQFF	TGTGCCAGCAGTGTAAGAGCGGGAGTATTAGATGAGCAGTTCTTC
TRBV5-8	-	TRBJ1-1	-	CASSSPRQTEAFF	TGTGCCAGCAGCTCTCCAAGACAAACTGAAGCTTTCTTT
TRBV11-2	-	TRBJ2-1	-	CASSSPVRGISYNEQFF	TGTGCCAGCAGCTCCCCGGTGCGGGGTATCTCCTACAATGAGCAGTTCTTC